These 32 T cell receptor beta chains originate from one sample sequenced in a study of blood T cell repertoires in COVID-19. Measured with immunoSEQ multiplex PCR; TCRdb has only the in-frame clones, and not every one. The data show around 500,000 clones, 88% seen once. The sample comprised PBMCs or T cells enriched from blood (not recorded which). All receptors come from a woman aged 40-49 years who had recovered from COVID-19.

The chain links TRBV27 to TRBJ1-1; 10 bases match TRBD1. Germline trimming cut 4 bases from V and 5 bases from J; bases unmatched to any gene: 7. The length of the CDR3 is 15 residues. Germline loops: CDR1 MNHEY, CDR2 SMNVEV (reference sequence). The CDR3 DNA reads TGTGCCAGCAGTTCCAGGGACAGGGGATTGACTGAAGCTTTCTTT. Protein product: CASSSRDRGLTEAFF.

The chain joins TRBV7-9 to TRBJ1-2; TRBD1 matches at 8 bases. Per the germline V gene, CDR1 is SEHNR and CDR2 is FQNEAQ (reference sequence). The CDR3 sequence is 14 residues long. Trimming removed 1 base from V and 4 bases from J; junction bases left unmatched: 2. The CDR3 loop reads CASSLDQGAYGYTF. As DNA, the CDR3 is TGTGCCAGCAGCTTAGACCAGGGGGCCTATGGCTACACCTTC.

The genes are TRBV10-2 and TRBJ1-2; TRBD1 might be the D (6 bases). The CDR3 runs 12 residues. V was trimmed by 7 bases and J by 4 bases, leaving 10 bases between them. Germline lookup yields CDR1 WSHSY and CDR2 SAAADI. The CDR3 spells CASMKDSYGYTF. CDR3 in DNA: TGCGCCAGCATGAAGGACAGCTATGGCTACACCTTC.

The chain uses TRBV3-1 (or the pseudogene TRBV3-2) and TRBJ2-4; D is possibly TRBD1 (6 bases). Germline loops: CDR1 LGHDT, CDR2 YNNKEL (reference sequence). Trimming stripped 2 bases from V and 3 bases from J, with 8 bases between. This CDR3 has 14 residues. The CDR3 DNA follows: TGTGCCAGCAGCCAACCGGACAGCAAAAACATTCAGTACTTC. Protein: CASSQPDSKNIQYF.

This chain uses TRBV12-5 with TRBJ2-5; 7 bases align to TRBD1. V dropped 6 bases and J dropped 0; count of bases not matched to a gene: 7. The germline V gene encodes CDR1 LGHNT and CDR2 FRNRAP. The CDR3 is 15 amino acids. DNA of the CDR3: TGTGCTAGTGGGCTGACAGGGCTGTACCAAGAGACCCAGTACTTC. Protein product: CASGLTGLYQETQYF.

The chain couples TRBV5-4 to TRBJ2-7, with 9 nucleotides matching TRBD2. V shed 3 bases, J shed 3 bases, and the junction held 10 bases outside the gene matches. The V gene's germline CDR1 is SGHNT and CDR2 YYREEE (reference sequence). The CDR3 is 16 amino acids. Written as DNA, the CDR3 is TGTGCCAGCAGCTCAGCCGAGGCTAGCGGGGACTACGAGCAGTACTTC. This codes for CASSSAEASGDYEQYF.

This clone was seen only once. The chain joins TRBV7-9 to TRBJ2-1; possible D gene TRBD1, 5 bases. This CDR3 has 12 residues. Trimming cost V 8 bases and J 4 bases, with 9 bases left between them. CDR1 is SEHNR and CDR2 is FQNEAQ in the germline V gene (reference sequence). The CDR3 here is CASSPGYNEQFF. CDR3 bases: TGTGCCAGCTCCCCAGGGTACAATGAGCAGTTCTTC.

The chain combines TRBV7-9 with TRBJ1-2; no clear D. The CDR3 extends over 14 amino acids. Germline V lookup: CDR1 SEHNR, CDR2 FQNEAQ (reference sequence). Trimming shortened V by 1 base and J by 7 bases, and 13 bases separated the two germline ends. The CDR3 DNA follows: TGTGCCAGCAGCTTAGGCACGGGTACAATTGGCTACACCTTC. It encodes CASSLGTGTIGYTF.

The chain couples TRBV30 to TRBJ2-3; 10 bases line up with TRBD2. J gave up 3 bases and V 2 bases, and 8 bases lay outside the gene matches. Germline V lookup: CDR1 GTSNPN, CDR2 SVGIG (reference sequence). The CDR3 extends over 16 amino acids. The CDR3 DNA is TGTGCCTGGAGTCCTGGTACTAGCGGGACAACAGATACGCAGTATTTT. This sequence encodes CAWSPGTSGTTDTQYF.

This clone is a singleton in its sample. This sequence joins TRBV11-3 and TRBJ1-1, with D uncertain. Trimming left V 7 bases short and J 6 bases short, with 12 bases between. The CDR3 has 12 residues. Per germline, CDR1 SGHNT and CDR2 YENEEA. The CDR3 sequence: CASMENEAEAFF. In DNA, the CDR3 is TGTGCCAGCATGGAGAATGAGGCTGAAGCTTTCTTT.

The rearrangement uses TRBV27 and TRBJ1-2; maybe TRBD1 (5 bases). The germline V gene encodes CDR1 MNHEY and CDR2 SMNVEV (reference sequence). V lost 5 bases and J 5 bases, leaving 21 bases between the germline ends. The CDR3 contains 16 residues. This CDR3 reads CASSLLGLGRGYGYTF. In DNA, the CDR3 is TGTGCCAGCAGTCTATTGGGACTGGGGCGCGGGTATGGCTACACCTTC.

The chain has TRBV21-1 and TRBJ1-2; the D call of TRBD1 is as the table states it, not checked on the DNA. TRBV21-1 is an annotated pseudogene. This CDR3 has 21 amino acids. CDR3 sequence: CASSNWHRESFPRGANYGYTF. CDR3 sequence (DNA): TGTGCCAGCAGCAATTGGCACAGGGAATCGTTTCCCAGAGGAGCTAACTATGGCTACACCTTC.

The V call is TRBV18, the J call TRBJ1-1; no firm D call. The CDR3 extends over 14 amino acids. CDR1 and CDR2 from the germline V gene are KGHSH and LQKENI. Trimming removed 0 bases at V and 1 base at J, with 6 bases between. CDR3 sequence reads: CASSPPARNTEAFF. Written as DNA, the CDR3 is TGTGCCAGCTCACCACCTGCTAGGAACACTGAAGCTTTCTTT.

The rearrangement joins TRBV24-1 to TRBJ2-7, with 8 bases matching TRBD1. Trimming removed 4 bases from V and 5 bases from J; junction bases left unmatched: 9. The CDR3 runs 15 residues. Per germline, CDR1 KGHDR and CDR2 SFDVKD. The chain's CDR3 is CATSEDPDRAHEQYF. The DNA for the CDR3 is TGTGCCACCAGTGAGGATCCGGACAGGGCTCACGAGCAGTACTTC.

The V and J genes are TRBV5-1 and TRBJ1-1, with 7 bases lining up with TRBD1. The CDR3 is made up of 15 amino acids. Germline values: CDR1 SGHRS, CDR2 YFSETQ. V trimming: 0 bases; J trimming: 1 base; junction bases outside the gene matches: 3. CDR3 loop: CASSLEGQPNTEAFF. The DNA of the CDR3 is TGCGCCAGCAGCTTGGAGGGACAGCCGAACACTGAAGCTTTCTTT.

CDR3 sequence (DNA): TGTGCCAGCAGCCAAGACAGTTATTCACCCCTCCACTTT. It is translated as CASSQDSYSPLHF. The rearrangement links TRBV3-1 (or the pseudogene TRBV3-2) to TRBJ1-6, with D hard to call. Germline V CDR1 and CDR2: LGHDT, YNNKEL (reference sequence). V gave up 0 bases and J gave up 8 bases, with 5 bases separating them. There are 13 residues in the CDR3.

The chain uses TRBV5-1 and TRBJ1-6, with a possible D match to TRBD1 (5 bases). CDR1 is SGHRS, CDR2 YFSETQ, per germline. The CDR3 length is 15 residues. Trimming removed 1 base from V and 7 bases from J, with 12 bases in between. The CDR3 DNA reads as TGCGCCAGCAGCTTGAGCGAGCACAGGAATTCACCCCTCCACTTT. This translates into CASSLSEHRNSPLHF.

The chain links TRBV18 to TRBJ1-1, with D perhaps TRBD1 (6 bases). The germline V gene has CDR1 KGHSH and CDR2 LQKENI. The CDR3 covers 16 residues. The V gene lost 5 bases and the J gene lost 2 bases, with 18 bases spanning the gap. CDR3 amino acids: CASSTRLTGINTEAFF. For the CDR3, the DNA is TGTGCCAGCTCAACAAGATTGACAGGCATTAACACTGAAGCTTTCTTT.

The chain links TRBV6-5 to TRBJ2-7, with 8 nucleotides matching TRBD1. Germline assignment: CDR1 MNHEY and CDR2 SVGAGI. CDR3 length: 11 amino acids. V shed 6 bases and J 7 bases; nucleotides not matched to a gene: 2. The CDR3 loop reads CASSRQGEQYF. The CDR3 DNA sequence: TGTGCCAGCAGCCGACAGGGGGAGCAGTACTTC.

This sequence joins TRBV18 and TRBJ1-5; unclear D gene. The CDR3 sequence is 15 residues long. CDR1 is KGHSH, CDR2 LQKENI, per germline. V lost 5 bases and J 0 bases, leaving 11 bases between the germline ends. The DNA of the CDR3 is TGTGCCAGCTCAGAGGCAGACTATAGCAATCAGCCCCAGCATTTT. Protein: CASSEADYSNQPQHF.

V is TRBV7-9 and J is TRBJ2-3; a weak D match, TRBD2 (5 bases). Trimming left V 5 bases short and J 3 bases short, with 12 bases between. The length of the CDR3 is 14 residues. The germline V gene has CDR1 SEHNR and CDR2 FQNEAQ (reference sequence). For the CDR3, the DNA is TGTGCCAGCAGCAAGTCACGGGGAACAGATACGCAGTATTTT. Translated: CASSKSRGTDTQYF.

The CDR3 DNA follows: TGTGCCACCGGGACAGGCGCCGAGGGGGCCAACGTCCTGACTTTC. This codes for CATGTGAEGANVLTF. The J gene is TRBJ2-6, the V gene TRBV24-1; 8 nucleotides match TRBD1. This CDR3 spans 15 amino acids. V lost 9 bases and J lost 4; bases outside the gene matches: 7. In germline, CDR1 is KGHDR, CDR2 SFDVKD.

This chain links TRBV7-9 with TRBJ2-1; 13 nucleotides line up with TRBD2. The CDR3 extends over 16 amino acids. In germline, CDR1 is SEHNR, CDR2 FQNEAQ (reference sequence). The V and J ends lost 5 bases and 7 bases, in that order; junction bases with no gene match: 8. For the CDR3, the DNA is TGTGCCAGCAGCCGCGTCGGGACTAGCGGGGAGAATGAGCAGTTCTTC. Its protein is CASSRVGTSGENEQFF.

The genes are TRBV11-2 and TRBJ2-7; maybe TRBD1 (5 bases). CDR1 and CDR2 from the germline V gene are SGHAT and FQNNGV. This CDR3 comprises 16 residues. Trimming removed 2 bases from V and 1 base from J, with 15 bases in between. CDR3 DNA sequence: TGTGCCAGCAGCTTAAAAACCCAGGGAAGGTCCTACGAGCAGTACTTC. Protein product: CASSLKTQGRSYEQYF. Drawing the rest from reference TRBV11-2 and TRBJ2-7, the complete variable domain is EAGVAQSPRYKIIEKRQSVAFWCNPISGHATLYWYQQILGQGPKLLIQFQNNGVVDDSQLPKDRFSAERLKGVDSTLKIQPAKLEDSAVYLCASSLKTQGRSYEQYFGPGTRLTVT.

The chain has TRBV2 and TRBJ2-5, with D tentatively TRBD1 (5 bases). V shed 6 bases and J shed 1 base, with 12 bases lying between them. The CDR3 runs 14 residues. CDR1 is SNHLY and CDR2 is FYNNEI in the germline V gene. The CDR3 protein is CASRFTGAQETQYF. Here the CDR3 DNA reads TGTGCCAGCAGGTTCACAGGAGCCCAAGAGACCCAGTACTTC.

The gene calls are TRBV24-1 and TRBJ2-1, with TRBD1 as a possible D gene (6 bases). The CDR3 totals 15 residues. CDR1 and CDR2 from the germline V gene are KGHDR and SFDVKD. The V gene lost 1 base and the J gene lost 5 bases, with 11 bases spanning the gap. The CDR3 nucleotides are TGTGCCACCAGTGATTTAGGGGGATTCCACAATGAGCAGTTCTTC. Encoded protein: CATSDLGGFHNEQFF.

The V call is TRBV3-1 (or the pseudogene TRBV3-2), the J call TRBJ1-2; no definite D call. Germline V gene sequence: CDR1 LGHDT, CDR2 YNNKEL (reference sequence). The length of the CDR3 is 18 residues. V was cut by 0 bases and J by 5 bases, with 22 bases left in between. This CDR3 is CASSQDYIGVRLWYGYTF. CDR3 nucleotides: TGTGCCAGCAGCCAAGACTATATTGGTGTCAGGTTATGGTATGGCTACACCTTC.

V gene TRBV6-2 or TRBV6-3 combines with J gene TRBJ1-1; D gene uncertain. Germline V gene lookup returns CDR1 MNHEY and CDR2 SVGEGT. The CDR3 is 13 residues long. Trimming left V 0 bases short and J 10 bases short, with 12 bases between. The CDR3 nucleotides read TGTGCCAGCAGTTACTCGGGCCCAAACGGAGCTTTCTTT. Its protein product is CASSYSGPNGAFF.

This clone was seen more than once but under ten times. V is TRBV19 and J is TRBJ1-5; 8 bases align to TRBD1. The germline V gene has CDR1 LNHDA and CDR2 SQIVND (reference sequence). V dropped 6 bases and J dropped 9; count of bases not matched to a gene: 7. This CDR3 contains 13 residues. The CDR3 DNA reads TGTGCCAGTAGAAAGGACAGGGTCGGGCCCCAGCATTTT. Protein product: CASRKDRVGPQHF.

V is TRBV25-1 and J is TRBJ2-7; 10 positions agree with TRBD1. V lost 4 bases and J lost 3; bases outside the gene matches: 6. CDR3 size: 15 residues. Germline lookup yields CDR1 MGHDK and CDR2 SYGVNS. The DNA for the CDR3 is TGTGCCAGCAGTGCACCGGGACAGGGGTTCTACGAGCAGTACTTC. The encoded protein is CASSAPGQGFYEQYF.

The chain couples TRBV4-3 to TRBJ1-4; D not resolved. Per the germline V gene, CDR1 is LGHNA and CDR2 is YSLEER. The CDR3 loop spans 17 amino acids. With 0 bases removed from V and 3 bases from J, the gap between germline ends came to 14 bases. The CDR3 region has the DNA TGCGCCAGCAGCCAAGATCTCGTCGTGAGGTCTAATGAAAAACTGTTTTTT. This sequence encodes CASSQDLVVRSNEKLFF.

The chain combines TRBV7-2 with TRBJ1-1; 7 bases match TRBD1. The CDR3 covers 13 residues. Germline V CDR1 and CDR2: SGHTA, FQGNSA. V dropped 2 bases and J dropped 7; count of bases not matched to a gene: 4. DNA of the CDR3: TGTGCCAGCAGCTTACGACAGGGTAATGAAGCTTTCTTT. Its protein is CASSLRQGNEAFF.